This TCR beta chain came from a study of OX40 agonist ivuxolimab in advanced cancers. Study context: About 42% of patients had received prior checkpoint inhibitor therapy. Overall study findings and caveats: No determination was made of the antigen specificity of the expanded peripheral T cells.

The CDR3 consists of 13 residues. Trimming took 7 bases from V and 4 from J, leaving 15 bases between them. CDR1 and CDR2 (germline): SGHNT, YYREEE (reference sequence). Profiling relied on immunoSEQ multiplex PCR, and the TCRdb table lists in-frame clones only, not all of them. Of around 15,000 clones detected, about 81% appear once; the ten largest clones hold approximately 41%. The investigators sampled blood at baseline, at cycle 4 day 1, and at cycle 7 day 1. A note on this clone: Its antigen is not known.

This clonotype was obtained from an adult with an advanced solid tumor such as melanoma, head and neck, liver or kidney cancer. Sequenced here: CD4+ or CD8+ T cells sorted from blood, sampled in a trial of the OX40 agonist ivuxolimab. V is TRBV5-4 and J is TRBJ2-7, with D possibly TRBD1 on 6 matching bases. CDR3 loop: CASRDNGPYEQYF. The CDR3 coding sequence is TGTGCCAGCCGGGACAACGGACCTTACGAGCAGTACTTC.